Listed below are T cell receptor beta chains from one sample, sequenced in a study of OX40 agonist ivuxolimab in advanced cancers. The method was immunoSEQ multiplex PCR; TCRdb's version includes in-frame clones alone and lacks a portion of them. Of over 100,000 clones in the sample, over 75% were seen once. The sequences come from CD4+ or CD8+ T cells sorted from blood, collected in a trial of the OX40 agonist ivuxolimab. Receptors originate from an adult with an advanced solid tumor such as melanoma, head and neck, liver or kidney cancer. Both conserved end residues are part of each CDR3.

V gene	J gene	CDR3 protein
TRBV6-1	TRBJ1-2	CASRLERAKSGYTF
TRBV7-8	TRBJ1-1	CASSFDRFGTEAFF
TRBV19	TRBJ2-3	CASRGIDKSTDTQYF
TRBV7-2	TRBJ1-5	CASSPQGHSNQPQHF
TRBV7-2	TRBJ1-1	CASSLGMKNTEAFF
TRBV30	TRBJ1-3	CAWSPIDSSGNTIYF
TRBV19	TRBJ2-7	CASSRLGTKSSYEQYF
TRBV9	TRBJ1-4	CASSVSGRDNEKLFF
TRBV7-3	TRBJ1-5	CASSHRADSNQPQHF
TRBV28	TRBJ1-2	CASSYGTRDNYGYTF
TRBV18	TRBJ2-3	CASSPGSSSTDTQYF
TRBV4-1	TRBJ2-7	CASSQETGTGGPRSYEQYF
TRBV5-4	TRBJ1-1	CASSATGGGTEAFF
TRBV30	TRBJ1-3	CAWSLSGNTIYF
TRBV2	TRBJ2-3	CASSFARTSGADTQYF
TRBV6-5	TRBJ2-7	CASRLYSGGTYEQYF
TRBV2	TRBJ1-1	CASSQDGNTEAFF
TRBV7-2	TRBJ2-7	CASSLGAAGGLRYEQYF
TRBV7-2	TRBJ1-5	CASTPGTGGNQPQHF
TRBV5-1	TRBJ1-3	CASSLAGTPGNTIYF
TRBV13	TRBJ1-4	CASSLSHEKLFF
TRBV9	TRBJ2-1	CASSVETGGYNEQFF
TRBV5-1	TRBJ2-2	CASSLAGVTGELFF
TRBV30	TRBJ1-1	CAGRPLDRPNTEAFF
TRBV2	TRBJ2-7	CASGAGTGTYEQYF
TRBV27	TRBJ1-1	CASSLSPGRAGGNTEAFF
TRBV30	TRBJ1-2	CARDSRQGGYTF
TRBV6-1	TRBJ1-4	CASSVYRGTNEKLFF
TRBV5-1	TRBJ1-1	CASSLGAGTVNTEAFF
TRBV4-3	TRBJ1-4	CASSRAGGTNEKLFF
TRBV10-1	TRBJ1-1	CASRKLLNTEAFF
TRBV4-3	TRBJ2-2	CASSQALITGELFF
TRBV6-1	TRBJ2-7	CASRGTGTDSYEQYF
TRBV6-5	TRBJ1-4	CASSSGVGGNEKLFF
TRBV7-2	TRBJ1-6	CASSFQGETNSPLHF